A selection of T cell receptor beta chains follows, all from one sample in a study of cytomegalovirus exposure and HLA in healthy donors. Only in-frame clones appear in the TCRdb table, and some are missing; sequencing was by immunoSEQ multiplex PCR. The sample has approximately 150,000 clones; 80% to 90% are singletons. The specimen sequenced was PBMCs. These receptors were obtained from a boy aged 2-15 years in good health and CMV-seronegative. Each CDR3 is given with its conserved first and last residue. Fields, in order: CDR3 DNA, CDR3 protein, D gene, J gene, V gene, clone size. A D gene is named only where the DNA matches it firmly. Some rows have no size entry. The others give once, few or many, or a class for an expanded clone.

DNA: TGTGCCAGCAGTGATTTTCTAGGGGCTGGGGCCAAAAACATTCAGTACTTC; CDR3: CASSDFLGAGAKNIQYF; D: NA; J: TRBJ2-4; V: TRBV6-1; size: NA
DNA: TGTGCCAGCTCACCACAACAGGGTGGTACTGAAGCTTTCTTT; CDR3: CASSPQQGGTEAFF; D: NA; J: TRBJ1-1; V: TRBV18; size: NA
DNA: TGTGCCAGCAGCCCCGGGGCAGGGGCTCTCAACGTCCTGACTTTC; CDR3: CASSPGAGALNVLTF; D: NA; J: TRBJ2-6; V: TRBV27; size: NA
DNA: TGTGCCAGCCTCCGGGACAGGGGCTCCTACGAGCAGTACTTC; CDR3: CASLRDRGSYEQYF; D: TRBD1; J: TRBJ2-7; V: TRBV11-3; size: NA
DNA: TGTGCCAGCAGGGCCACTAGCCTAAGCTCCTACGAGCAGTACTTC; CDR3: CASRATSLSSYEQYF; D: NA; J: TRBJ2-7; V: TRBV7-3; size: NA
DNA: TGTGCCAGCAGTTACCTCGGGGGAGGCACTGAAGCTTTCTTT; CDR3: CASSYLGGGTEAFF; D: NA; J: TRBJ1-1; V: TRBV6-5; size: once
DNA: TGTGCCTGGGGGGCAGGAATTAGCAATGAGCAGTTCTTC; CDR3: CAWGAGISNEQFF; D: NA; J: TRBJ2-1; V: TRBV30; size: NA
DNA: TGTGCCAGCAGTTACGGACTAGCGGGCGTCAATGAGCAGTTCTTC; CDR3: CASSYGLAGVNEQFF; D: TRBD2; J: TRBJ2-1; V: TRBV6-6; size: NA
DNA: TGTGCCAGCAGCTTAGCGGGGGGGGGCGGCAATGAGCAGTTCTTC; CDR3: CASSLAGGGGNEQFF; D: NA; J: TRBJ2-1; V: TRBV7-9; size: NA
DNA: TGTGCTAGTGGTTTGGGAACCTCAGGTTCGAACTATGGCTACACCTTC; CDR3: CASGLGTSGSNYGYTF; D: NA; J: TRBJ1-2; V: TRBV12-5; size: NA
DNA: TGTGCCAGCAGCGTTATGGCTAGCGGGAGGAGATACAATGAGCAGTTCTTC; CDR3: CASSVMASGRRYNEQFF; D: TRBD2; J: TRBJ2-1; V: TRBV9; size: NA
DNA: TGTGCCAGCAGCACTGGACAGGGGGGACTCCTGGGCTATGGCTACACCTTC; CDR3: CASSTGQGGLLGYGYTF; D: TRBD1; J: TRBJ1-2; V: TRBV28; size: NA
DNA: TGTGCCAGCAGTTATCGGACAGCCGCCGGAGATACGCAGTATTTT; CDR3: CASSYRTAAGDTQYF; D: NA; J: TRBJ2-3; V: TRBV5-4; size: NA
DNA: TGTGCCAGCAGGCCCGGGACATCCGCCAAAAAACTGTTTTTT; CDR3: CASRPGTSAKKLFF; D: NA; J: TRBJ1-4; V: TRBV27; size: once
DNA: TGTGCCAGCAGTGAATCAGGGCTATGGGGTGAGCAGTTCTTC; CDR3: CASSESGLWGEQFF; D: NA; J: TRBJ2-1; V: TRBV6-1; size: NA
DNA: TGTGCCAGCAGTCCGCCTTACAGGGGATCCTATAATTCACCCCTCCACTTT; CDR3: CASSPPYRGSYNSPLHF; D: TRBD1; J: TRBJ1-6; V: TRBV27; size: NA
DNA: TGTGCCAGCAGCGACGACAGAGATACGCAGTATTTT; CDR3: CASSDDRDTQYF; D: NA; J: TRBJ2-3; V: TRBV11-3; size: NA
DNA: TGCGCCAGCAGCTTGATGACAGGGACCTACGAGCAGTACTTC; CDR3: CASSLMTGTYEQYF; D: TRBD1; J: TRBJ2-7; V: TRBV5-1; size: few
DNA: TGTGCCAGCAGCCCCGGGACTAGCGGGAGCAATGAGCAGTTCTTC; CDR3: CASSPGTSGSNEQFF; D: TRBD2; J: TRBJ2-1; V: TRBV11-3; size: NA
DNA: TGTGCCAGCAGTGCGGGGGGACGCACTCGCTACGAGCAGTACTTC; CDR3: CASSAGGRTRYEQYF; D: TRBD2; J: TRBJ2-7; V: TRBV2; size: NA
DNA: TGTGCCAGCAGTTTTGGGCGGGAGGGCTACGAGCAGTACTTC; CDR3: CASSFGREGYEQYF; D: TRBD2; J: TRBJ2-7; V: TRBV27; size: NA
DNA: TGTGCCTGGAGTGTGATTATGCAGGGGGCCTCTGGAAACACCATATATTTT; CDR3: CAWSVIMQGASGNTIYF; D: TRBD1; J: TRBJ1-3; V: TRBV30; size: few
DNA: TGCGCCAGCAGCGTACTCAAGAACACTGAAGCTTTCTTT; CDR3: CASSVLKNTEAFF; D: NA; J: TRBJ1-1; V: TRBV5-1; size: NA
DNA: TGCGCCAGCAGCCGAGGTAACGAGCAGTACTTC; CDR3: CASSRGNEQYF; D: NA; J: TRBJ2-7; V: TRBV4-1; size: few
DNA: TGTGCCAGCAGCTTAGGAACAGGGTCAGATACGCAGTATTTT; CDR3: CASSLGTGSDTQYF; D: NA; J: TRBJ2-3; V: TRBV7-2; size: NA
DNA: TGTGCCAGCAGCAGGACAGTCTCGGGCGAGCAGTACTTC; CDR3: CASSRTVSGEQYF; D: NA; J: TRBJ2-7; V: TRBV9; size: few
DNA: TGTGCCAGCAGTTACTATGCGGGAGAGGGGTACGAGCAGTACTTC; CDR3: CASSYYAGEGYEQYF; D: TRBD2; J: TRBJ2-7; V: TRBV6-6; size: NA
DNA: TGTGCCAGCTCACCACCCCAGCGGATCTACGAGCAGTACTTC; CDR3: CASSPPQRIYEQYF; D: NA; J: TRBJ2-7; V: TRBV18; size: NA
DNA: TGTGCCAGCAGCAAAAGTCTGTCTTGGACAATTGCCTACGAGCAGTACTTC; CDR3: CASSKSLSWTIAYEQYF; D: NA; J: TRBJ2-7; V: TRBV21-1; size: NA
DNA: TGTGCCAGCAGCTTAGGGCTAGCGGGGGCCCCCTACGAGCAGTACTTC; CDR3: CASSLGLAGAPYEQYF; D: TRBD2; J: TRBJ2-7; V: TRBV7-2; size: NA
DNA: TGTGCCAGCAGCACTTCCACAGGGGAAGTTTGGAATGAGCAGTTCTTC; CDR3: CASSTSTGEVWNEQFF; D: TRBD1; J: TRBJ2-1; V: TRBV13; size: once
DNA: TGTGCCAGCAAGCGGAAAGGAGGCAACACCGGGGAGCTGTTTTTT; CDR3: CASKRKGGNTGELFF; D: NA; J: TRBJ2-2; V: TRBV11-3; size: NA
DNA: TGTGCCAGCAGCTTAGTGCCCGCTCACCAGAACTCCTACGAGCAGTACTTC; CDR3: CASSLVPAHQNSYEQYF; D: NA; J: TRBJ2-7; V: TRBV7-2; size: NA
DNA: TGTGCCAGCAGGGGGACTAGCGGGAGCAGTTTAGGCGGGGAGCTGTTTTTT; CDR3: CASRGTSGSSLGGELFF; D: TRBD2; J: TRBJ2-2; V: TRBV27; size: NA
DNA: TGTGCCAGCAGCTTGGCCGCCACAACGAACACCGGGGAGCTGTTTTTT; CDR3: CASSLAATTNTGELFF; D: NA; J: TRBJ2-2; V: TRBV5-5; size: NA
DNA: TGTGCCAGTAGTATCAGTCAGGTGGGCACCGGGGAGCTGTTTTTT; CDR3: CASSISQVGTGELFF; D: NA; J: TRBJ2-2; V: TRBV19; size: NA
DNA: TGTGCCAGCAGCCTCAGTTTGAACACTGAAGCTTTCTTT; CDR3: CASSLSLNTEAFF; D: NA; J: TRBJ1-1; V: TRBV2; size: NA
DNA: TGTGCCATCAGTGAGTCCGGGAGCATCGACGAGCAGTACTTC; CDR3: CAISESGSIDEQYF; D: NA; J: TRBJ2-7; V: TRBV10-3; size: NA
DNA: TGTGCCAGCGGAGTATACAGGGGCCTTGGAAACACCATATATTTT; CDR3: CASGVYRGLGNTIYF; D: TRBD1; J: TRBJ1-3; V: TRBV6-5; size: NA
DNA: TGTGCCATCAGTGAGTCCGGTTCGGATCAGCCCCAGCATTTT; CDR3: CAISESGSDQPQHF; D: NA; J: TRBJ1-5; V: TRBV10-3; size: NA
DNA: TGCGCCAGCAGCTGGACGGGGGGCGAGAATTCACCCCTCCACTTT; CDR3: CASSWTGGENSPLHF; D: NA; J: TRBJ1-6; V: TRBV5-1; size: NA
DNA: TGTGCCAGCAGTGAGGCGGGCTTGAACACCGGGGAGCTGTTTTTT; CDR3: CASSEAGLNTGELFF; D: NA; J: TRBJ2-2; V: TRBV6-4; size: few
DNA: TGTGCCAGCAGCTTAGGGACAGGGGGCATCTACGAGCAGTACTTC; CDR3: CASSLGTGGIYEQYF; D: TRBD1; J: TRBJ2-7; V: TRBV7-7; size: NA
DNA: TGTGCCAGCAGTCCGGACGGGGGAGAGGATGGCTACACCTTC; CDR3: CASSPDGGEDGYTF; D: NA; J: TRBJ1-2; V: TRBV6-5; size: NA
DNA: TGTGCCAGCAGCGTCCTACCGCCCAAAATGAATGGCTACACCTTC; CDR3: CASSVLPPKMNGYTF; D: NA; J: TRBJ1-2; V: TRBV9; size: NA
DNA: TGCGCCAGCAGCGAGTCTGATGCCCCCAACGCTGAAGCTTTCTTT; CDR3: CASSESDAPNAEAFF; D: NA; J: TRBJ1-1; V: TRBV5-1; size: NA
DNA: TGTGCCAGCAGCTTAGCGTTGTCAGCGGGAGGTCTTACCGGGGAGCTGTTTTTT; CDR3: CASSLALSAGGLTGELFF; D: TRBD2; J: TRBJ2-2; V: TRBV11-2; size: NA
DNA: TGTGCCAGCAACCCATCGGGGGGCGAGCCCCAGCATTTT; CDR3: CASNPSGGEPQHF; D: NA; J: TRBJ1-5; V: TRBV9; size: NA
DNA: TGTGCCAGCAACTTCATCGGCAGGGGAGAATCACCCCTCCACTTT; CDR3: CASNFIGRGESPLHF; D: NA; J: TRBJ1-6; V: TRBV5-4; size: NA
DNA: TGTGCCAGCTCACCATTAGGAGGGGAAGCGTCCTACGAGCAGTACTTC; CDR3: CASSPLGGEASYEQYF; D: NA; J: TRBJ2-7; V: TRBV18; size: NA
DNA: TGTGCCAGCAGTTACGGGGGACTAGCGGGAGCAGATACGCAGTATTTT; CDR3: CASSYGGLAGADTQYF; D: TRBD2; J: TRBJ2-3; V: TRBV6-5; size: NA
DNA: TGTGCCAGCATGATGGGGGGGGTAGCAGGGAGCAATCAGCCCCAGCATTTT; CDR3: CASMMGGVAGSNQPQHF; D: NA; J: TRBJ1-5; V: TRBV2; size: NA
DNA: TGTGCCAGCAGTCTAACGCGACTAGCGAACGAGCAGTACTTC; CDR3: CASSLTRLANEQYF; D: TRBD2; J: TRBJ2-7; V: TRBV7-3; size: once
DNA: TGCGCCAGCAGCTTGGGGCACAGACTGAACACTGAAGCTTTCTTT; CDR3: CASSLGHRLNTEAFF; D: NA; J: TRBJ1-1; V: TRBV5-1; size: NA
DNA: TGTGCCAGCAGCTTTTGGGACAGCAACTACGAGCAGTACTTC; CDR3: CASSFWDSNYEQYF; D: TRBD1; J: TRBJ2-7; V: TRBV5-6; size: few
DNA: TGTGCCAGCACCACCCAGGGGACCTATGGCTACACCTTC; CDR3: CASTTQGTYGYTF; D: NA; J: TRBJ1-2; V: TRBV28; size: NA
DNA: TGTGCCAGCAGCTTAGTCTTGGGAGGGCCCCTCATCGAGCAGTACTTC; CDR3: CASSLVLGGPLIEQYF; D: TRBD2; J: TRBJ2-7; V: TRBV7-9; size: few
DNA: TGTGCCAGCAGCTTAGATCTTAGGGACTCAAAAAACATTCAGTACTTC; CDR3: CASSLDLRDSKNIQYF; D: NA; J: TRBJ2-4; V: TRBV11-2; size: NA
DNA: TGTGCCAGTAGTATCACAGGGGAAAGCTTCTACGAGCAGTACTTC; CDR3: CASSITGESFYEQYF; D: TRBD1; J: TRBJ2-7; V: TRBV19; size: few